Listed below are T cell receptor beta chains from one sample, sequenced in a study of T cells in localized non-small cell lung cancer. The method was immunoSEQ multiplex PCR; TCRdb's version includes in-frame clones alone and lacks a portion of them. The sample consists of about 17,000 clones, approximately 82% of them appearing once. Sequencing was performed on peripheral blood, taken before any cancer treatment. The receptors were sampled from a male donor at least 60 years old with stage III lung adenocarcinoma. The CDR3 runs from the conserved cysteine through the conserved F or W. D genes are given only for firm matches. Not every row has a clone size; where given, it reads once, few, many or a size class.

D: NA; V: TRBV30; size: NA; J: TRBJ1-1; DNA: TGTGCCTGGAGTGTTTCCCAGGGCAGCGTAGCTTTCTTT; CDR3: CAWSVSQGSVAFF
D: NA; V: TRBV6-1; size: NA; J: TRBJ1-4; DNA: TGTGCCAGCAGTGAAGGGGGTATCACTAATGAAAAACTGTTTTTT; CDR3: CASSEGGITNEKLFF
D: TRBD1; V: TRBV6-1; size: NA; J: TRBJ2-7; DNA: TGTGCCAGCTTCGAGGACAGGGACGGCTACGAGCAGTACTTC; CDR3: CASFEDRDGYEQYF
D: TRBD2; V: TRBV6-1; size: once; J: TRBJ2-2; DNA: TGTGCCAGCAGCGAACTAGCGGGGGTGGCCGGGGAGCTGTTTTTT; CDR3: CASSELAGVAGELFF
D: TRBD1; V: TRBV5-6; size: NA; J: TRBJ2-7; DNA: TGTGCCAGCAGCCATGACAGGGTGTCCTACGAGCAGTACTTC; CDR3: CASSHDRVSYEQYF
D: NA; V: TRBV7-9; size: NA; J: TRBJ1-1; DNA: TGTGCCAGCGGCACGCAGGGATTGACTGAAGCTTTCTTT; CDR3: CASGTQGLTEAFF
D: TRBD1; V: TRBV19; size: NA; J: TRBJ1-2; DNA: TGTGCCAGTAGTATTCGTCTCTTGGGGACCGGGACAGCCTATGGCTACACCTTC; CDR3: CASSIRLLGTGTAYGYTF
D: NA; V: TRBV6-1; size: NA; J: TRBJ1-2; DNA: TGTGCCAGCAGTGTGACGGGGGCGAATGGCTACACCTTC; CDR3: CASSVTGANGYTF
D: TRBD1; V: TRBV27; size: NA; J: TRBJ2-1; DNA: TGTGCCAGCACCAAGACAGGGTTGTCCTACAATGAGCAGTTCTTC; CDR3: CASTKTGLSYNEQFF
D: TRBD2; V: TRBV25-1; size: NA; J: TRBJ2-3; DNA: TGTGCCATCACGTGGCTAGCGGGGGTCACAGATACGCAGTATTTT; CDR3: CAITWLAGVTDTQYF
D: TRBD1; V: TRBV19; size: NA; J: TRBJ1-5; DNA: TGTGCCAGTTCCACAGGGGGCGTCCAGCCCCAGCATTTT; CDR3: CASSTGGVQPQHF
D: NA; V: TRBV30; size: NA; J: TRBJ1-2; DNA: TGTGCCTGGAGTGTATCAACTTCCGGTCACGGTGGCTACACCTTC; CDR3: CAWSVSTSGHGGYTF
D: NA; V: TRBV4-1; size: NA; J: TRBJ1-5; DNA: TGCGCCAGCAGCCAAGGGACCCAAGGGGGTCAGCCCCAGCATTTT; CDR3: CASSQGTQGGQPQHF